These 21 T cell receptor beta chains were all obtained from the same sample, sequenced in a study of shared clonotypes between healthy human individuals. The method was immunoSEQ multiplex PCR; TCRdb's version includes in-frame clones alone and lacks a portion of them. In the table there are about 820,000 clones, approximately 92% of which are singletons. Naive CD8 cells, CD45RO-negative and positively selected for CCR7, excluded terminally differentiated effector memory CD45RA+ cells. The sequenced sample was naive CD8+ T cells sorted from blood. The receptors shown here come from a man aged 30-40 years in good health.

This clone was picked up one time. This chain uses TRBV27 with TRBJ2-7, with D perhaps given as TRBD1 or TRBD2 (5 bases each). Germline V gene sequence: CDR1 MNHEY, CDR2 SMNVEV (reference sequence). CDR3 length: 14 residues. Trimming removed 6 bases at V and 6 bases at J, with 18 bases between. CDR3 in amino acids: CASSLRGSAREQYF. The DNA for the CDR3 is TGTGCCAGCAGCCTCCGGGGCAGCGCGCGCGAGCAGTACTTC.

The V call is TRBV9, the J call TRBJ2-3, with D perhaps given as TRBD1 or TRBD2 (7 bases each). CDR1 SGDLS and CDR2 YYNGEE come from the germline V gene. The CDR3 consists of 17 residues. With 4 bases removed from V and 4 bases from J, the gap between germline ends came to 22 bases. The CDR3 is CASSPGGVERSADTQYF. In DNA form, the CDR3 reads TGTGCCAGCAGCCCAGGGGGGGTGGAGCGGTCCGCAGATACGCAGTATTTT.

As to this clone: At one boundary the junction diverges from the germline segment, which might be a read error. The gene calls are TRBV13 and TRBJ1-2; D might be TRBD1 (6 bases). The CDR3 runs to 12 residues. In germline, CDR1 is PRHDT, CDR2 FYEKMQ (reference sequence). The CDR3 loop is CASSFGKQGSTF. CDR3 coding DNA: TGTGCCAGCAGCTTCGGAAAACAGGGCTCCACCTTC. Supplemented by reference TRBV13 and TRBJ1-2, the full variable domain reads AAGVIQSPRHLIKEKRETATLKCYPIPRHDTVYWYQQGPGQDPQFLISFYEKMQSDKGSIPDRFSAQQFSDYHSELNMSSLELGDSALYFCASSFGKQGSTFGSGTRLTVV.

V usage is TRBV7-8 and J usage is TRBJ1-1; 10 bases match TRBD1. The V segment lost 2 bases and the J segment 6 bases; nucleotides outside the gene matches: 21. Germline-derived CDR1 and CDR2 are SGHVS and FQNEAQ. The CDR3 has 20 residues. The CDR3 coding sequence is TGTGCCAGCAGCTTAAGGACTAGTATGGGACAGGGGTTTCGGTCCGCTGAAGCTTTCTTT. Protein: CASSLRTSMGQGFRSAEAFF.

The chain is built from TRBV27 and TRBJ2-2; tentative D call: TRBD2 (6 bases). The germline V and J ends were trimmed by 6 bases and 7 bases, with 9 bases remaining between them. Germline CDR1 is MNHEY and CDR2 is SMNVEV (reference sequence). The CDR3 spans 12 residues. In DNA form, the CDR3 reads TGTGCCAGCAGACTAGCATTCGGGGAGCTGTTTTTT. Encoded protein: CASRLAFGELFF.

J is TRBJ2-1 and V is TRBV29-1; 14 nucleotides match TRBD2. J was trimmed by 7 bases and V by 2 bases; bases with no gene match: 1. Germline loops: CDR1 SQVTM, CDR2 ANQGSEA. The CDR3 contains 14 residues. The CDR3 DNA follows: TGCAGCGTTGAACGACTAGCGGGAGGGAATGAGCAGTTCTTC. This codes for CSVERLAGGNEQFF.

The CDR3 DNA follows: TGTGCCAGCAGTGAAGGACAGGGAAAAACCTACGAGCAGTACTTC. Translating it yields CASSEGQGKTYEQYF. The V gene is TRBV2, the J gene TRBJ2-7; TRBD1 matches at 7 bases. J gave up 2 bases and V 1 base, and 5 bases lay outside the gene matches. Germline loops: CDR1 SNHLY, CDR2 FYNNEI. CDR3 length equals 15 residues.

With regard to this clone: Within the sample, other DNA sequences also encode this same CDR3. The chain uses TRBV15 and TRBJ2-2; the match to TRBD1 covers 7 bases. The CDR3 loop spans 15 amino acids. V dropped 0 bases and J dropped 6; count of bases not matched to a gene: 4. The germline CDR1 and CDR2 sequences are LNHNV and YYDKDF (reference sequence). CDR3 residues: CATSRDRGLAGELFF. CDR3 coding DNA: TGTGCCACCAGCAGAGACAGGGGGTTGGCCGGGGAGCTGTTTTTT.

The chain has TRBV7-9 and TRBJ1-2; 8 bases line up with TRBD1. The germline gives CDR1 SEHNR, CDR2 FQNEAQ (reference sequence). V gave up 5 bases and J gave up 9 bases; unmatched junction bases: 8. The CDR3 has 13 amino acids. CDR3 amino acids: CASSERDRWCYTF. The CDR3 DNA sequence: TGTGCCAGCAGCGAACGGGACAGGTGGTGCTACACCTTC.

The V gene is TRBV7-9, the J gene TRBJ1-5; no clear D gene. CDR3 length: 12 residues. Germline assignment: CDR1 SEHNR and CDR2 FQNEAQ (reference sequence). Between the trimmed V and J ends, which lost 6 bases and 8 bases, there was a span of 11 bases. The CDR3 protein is CASSSGSKPQHF. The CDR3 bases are TGTGCCAGCAGTTCCGGTTCGAAGCCCCAGCATTTT.

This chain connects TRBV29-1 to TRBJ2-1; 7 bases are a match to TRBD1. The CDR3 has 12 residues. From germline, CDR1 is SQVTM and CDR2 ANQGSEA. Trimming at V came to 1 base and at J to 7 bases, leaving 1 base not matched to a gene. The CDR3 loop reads CSVEVTGNEQFF. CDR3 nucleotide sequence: TGCAGCGTTGAAGTGACAGGGAATGAGCAGTTCTTC.

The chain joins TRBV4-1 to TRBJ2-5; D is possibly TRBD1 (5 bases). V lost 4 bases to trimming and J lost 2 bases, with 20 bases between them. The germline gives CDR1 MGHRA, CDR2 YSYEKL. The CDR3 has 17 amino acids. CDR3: CASSPRTSMNLQETQYF. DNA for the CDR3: TGCGCCAGCAGCCCCCGGACAAGCATGAATCTGCAAGAGACCCAGTACTTC.

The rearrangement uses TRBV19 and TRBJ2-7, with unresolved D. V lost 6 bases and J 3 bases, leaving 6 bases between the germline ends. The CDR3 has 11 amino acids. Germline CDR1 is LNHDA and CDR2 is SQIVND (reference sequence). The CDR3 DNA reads TGTGCCAGTAGAAATGGCTACGAGCAGTACTTC. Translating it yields CASRNGYEQYF.

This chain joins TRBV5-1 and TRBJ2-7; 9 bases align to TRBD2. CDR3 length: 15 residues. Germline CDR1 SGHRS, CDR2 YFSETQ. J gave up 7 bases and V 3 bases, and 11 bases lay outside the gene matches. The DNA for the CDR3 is TGCGCCAGCAGCTGGGCCATAGCGGGAGCCGGGGAGCAGTACTTC. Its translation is CASSWAIAGAGEQYF. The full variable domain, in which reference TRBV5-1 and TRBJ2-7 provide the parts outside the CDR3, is KAGVTQTPRYLIKTRGQQVTLSCSPISGHRSVSWYQQTPGQGLQFLFEYFSETQRNKGNFPGRFSGRQFSNSRSEMNVSTLELGDSALYLCASSWAIAGAGEQYFGPGTRLTVT.

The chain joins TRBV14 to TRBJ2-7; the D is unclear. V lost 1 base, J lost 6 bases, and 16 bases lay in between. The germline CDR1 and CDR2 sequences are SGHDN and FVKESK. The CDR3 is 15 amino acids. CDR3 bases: TGTGCCAGCAGCCAAGTCGTGGATCTTCTCAGCGAGCAGTACTTC. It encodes CASSQVVDLLSEQYF.

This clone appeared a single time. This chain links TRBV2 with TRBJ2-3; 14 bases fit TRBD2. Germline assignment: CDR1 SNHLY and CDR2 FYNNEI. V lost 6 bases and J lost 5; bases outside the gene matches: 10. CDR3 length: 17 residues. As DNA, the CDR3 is TGTGCCAGCAGCCAAGGGACTAGCGGGGGTAGGGGAGATACGCAGTATTTT. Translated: CASSQGTSGGRGDTQYF. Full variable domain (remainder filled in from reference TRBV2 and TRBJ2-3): EPEVTQTPSHQVTQMGQEVILRCVPISNHLYFYWYRQILGQKVEFLVSFYNNEISEKSEIFDDQFSVERPDGSNFTLKIRSTKLEDSAMYFCASSQGTSGGRGDTQYFGPGTRLTVL.

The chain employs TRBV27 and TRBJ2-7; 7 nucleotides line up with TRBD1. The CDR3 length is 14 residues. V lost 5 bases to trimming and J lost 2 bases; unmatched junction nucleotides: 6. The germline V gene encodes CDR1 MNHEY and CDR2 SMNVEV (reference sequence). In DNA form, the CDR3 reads TGTGCCAGCAGTCCCCTGGACAGGCCCTACGAGCAGTACTTC. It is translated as CASSPLDRPYEQYF.

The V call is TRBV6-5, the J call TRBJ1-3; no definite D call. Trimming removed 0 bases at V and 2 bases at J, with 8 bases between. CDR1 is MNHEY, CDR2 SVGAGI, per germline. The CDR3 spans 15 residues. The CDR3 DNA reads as TGTGCCAGCAGTTACTCGGAGACTCCTGGAAACACCATATATTTT. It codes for CASSYSETPGNTIYF.

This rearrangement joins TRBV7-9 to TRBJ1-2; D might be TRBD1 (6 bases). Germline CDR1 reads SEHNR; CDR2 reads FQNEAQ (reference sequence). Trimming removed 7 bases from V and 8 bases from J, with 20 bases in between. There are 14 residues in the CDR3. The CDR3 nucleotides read TGTGCCAGCACGTCTGGAGGGGGGGCTACGGGCTACACCTTC. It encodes CASTSGGGATGYTF.

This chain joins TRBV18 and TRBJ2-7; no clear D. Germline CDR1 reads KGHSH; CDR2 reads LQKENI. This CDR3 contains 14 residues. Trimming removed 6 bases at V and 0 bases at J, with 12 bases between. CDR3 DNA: TGTGCCAGCTCCCCCGACTTCCGCTCCTACGAGCAGTACTTC. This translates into CASSPDFRSYEQYF.

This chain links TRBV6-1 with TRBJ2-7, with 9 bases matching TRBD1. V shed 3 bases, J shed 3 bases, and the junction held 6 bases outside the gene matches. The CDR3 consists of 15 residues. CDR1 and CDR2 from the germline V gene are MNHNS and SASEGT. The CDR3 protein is CASSDRDRVNYEQYF. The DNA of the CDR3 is TGTGCCAGCAGTGACCGGGACAGGGTAAACTACGAGCAGTACTTC.